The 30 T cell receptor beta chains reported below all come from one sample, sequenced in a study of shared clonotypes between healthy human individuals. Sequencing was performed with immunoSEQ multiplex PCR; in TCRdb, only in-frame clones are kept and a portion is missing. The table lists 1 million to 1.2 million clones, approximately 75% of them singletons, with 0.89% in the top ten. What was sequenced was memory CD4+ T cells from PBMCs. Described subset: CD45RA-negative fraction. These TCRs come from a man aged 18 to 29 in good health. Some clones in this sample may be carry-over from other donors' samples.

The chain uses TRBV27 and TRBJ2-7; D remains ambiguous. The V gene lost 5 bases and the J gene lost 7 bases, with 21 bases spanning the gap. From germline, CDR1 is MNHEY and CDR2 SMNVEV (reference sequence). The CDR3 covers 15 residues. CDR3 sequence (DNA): TGTGCCAGCAGTAGGAGCCCAGCCCTGAGCAGGGAGCAGTACTTC. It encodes CASSRSPALSREQYF.

This CDR3 is CARLWGAGGGPISYEQYF. CDR3 DNA sequence: TGTGCCCGCCTATGGGGGGCCGGGGGGGGCCCCATCTCCTACGAGCAGTACTTC. This sequence joins TRBV28 and TRBJ2-7; 8 positions match TRBD2. Germline values: CDR1 MDHEN, CDR2 SYDVKM. This CDR3 has 18 residues. The ends lost 11 bases at V and 0 bases at J; junction bases unmatched: 21.

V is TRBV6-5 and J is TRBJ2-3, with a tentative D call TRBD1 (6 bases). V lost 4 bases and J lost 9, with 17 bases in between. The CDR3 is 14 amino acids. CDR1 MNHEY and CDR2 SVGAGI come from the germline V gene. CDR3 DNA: TGTGCCAGCAGTTCCACTCACAGGGACCCGACGCAGTATTTT. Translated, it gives CASSSTHRDPTQYF.

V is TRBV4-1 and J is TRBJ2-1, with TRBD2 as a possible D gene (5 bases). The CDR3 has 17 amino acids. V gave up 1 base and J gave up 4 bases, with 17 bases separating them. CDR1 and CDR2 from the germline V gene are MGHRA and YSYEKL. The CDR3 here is CASSQAPRGSSYNEQFF. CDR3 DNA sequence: TGCGCCAGCAGCCAAGCCCCCCGGGGTAGCTCTTACAATGAGCAGTTCTTC.

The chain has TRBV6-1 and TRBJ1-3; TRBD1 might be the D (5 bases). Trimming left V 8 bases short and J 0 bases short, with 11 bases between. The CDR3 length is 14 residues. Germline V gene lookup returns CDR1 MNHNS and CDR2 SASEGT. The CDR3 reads CASDSLSSGNTIYF. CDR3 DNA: TGTGCCAGCGACAGCCTGAGCTCTGGAAACACCATATATTTT.

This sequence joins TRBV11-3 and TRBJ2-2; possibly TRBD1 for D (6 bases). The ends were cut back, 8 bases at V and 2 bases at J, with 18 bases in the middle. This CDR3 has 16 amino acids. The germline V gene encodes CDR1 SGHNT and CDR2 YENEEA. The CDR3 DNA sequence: TGTGCCAGCGGCCTGGCGGACAGCTATAACACCGGGGAGCTGTTTTTT. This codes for CASGLADSYNTGELFF.

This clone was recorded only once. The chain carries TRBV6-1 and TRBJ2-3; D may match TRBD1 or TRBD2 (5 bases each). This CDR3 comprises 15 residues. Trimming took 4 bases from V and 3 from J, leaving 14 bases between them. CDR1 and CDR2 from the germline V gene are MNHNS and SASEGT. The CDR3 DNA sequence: TGTGCCAGCAGTGGGCCGGGTGAGGGGACAGATACGCAGTATTTT. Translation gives CASSGPGEGTDTQYF.

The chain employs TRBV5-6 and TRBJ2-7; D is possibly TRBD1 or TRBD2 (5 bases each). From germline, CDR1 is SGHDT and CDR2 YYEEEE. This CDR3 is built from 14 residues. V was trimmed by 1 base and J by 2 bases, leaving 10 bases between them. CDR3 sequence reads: CASSLWGYTYEQYF. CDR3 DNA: TGTGCCAGCAGCTTGTGGGGGTATACCTACGAGCAGTACTTC. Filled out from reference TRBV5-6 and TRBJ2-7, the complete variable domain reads DAGVTQSPTHLIKTRGQQVTLRCSPKSGHDTVSWYQQALGQGPQFIFQYYEEEERQRGNFPDRFSGHQFPNYSSELNVNALLLGDSALYLCASSLWGYTYEQYFGPGTRLTVT.

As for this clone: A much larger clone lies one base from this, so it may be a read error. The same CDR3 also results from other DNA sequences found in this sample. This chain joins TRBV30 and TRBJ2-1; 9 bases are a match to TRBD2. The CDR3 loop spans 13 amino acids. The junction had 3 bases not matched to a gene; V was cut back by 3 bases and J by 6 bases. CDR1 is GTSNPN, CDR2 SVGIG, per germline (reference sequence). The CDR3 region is CAWSPGLANEQFF. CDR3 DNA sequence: TGTGCCTGGAGCCCGGGACTAGCCAATGAGCAGTTCTTC.

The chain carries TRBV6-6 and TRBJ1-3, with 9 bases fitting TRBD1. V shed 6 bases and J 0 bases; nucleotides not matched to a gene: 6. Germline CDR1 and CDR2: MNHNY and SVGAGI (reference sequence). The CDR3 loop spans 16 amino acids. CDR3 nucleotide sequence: TGTGCCAGCAGCGCACAGGGGGCGGACTCTGGAAACACCATATATTTT. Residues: CASSAQGADSGNTIYF.

Here the CDR3 DNA reads TGTGCCAGTAGTACCCGGACAGGGTACTCCTACGAGCAGTACTTC. It is translated as CASSTRTGYSYEQYF. V is TRBV19 and J is TRBJ2-7; the match to TRBD1 covers 8 bases. Germline V gene data show CDR1 as LNHDA and CDR2 as SQIVND (reference sequence). This CDR3 spans 15 amino acids. V lost 4 bases to trimming and J lost 0 bases; unmatched junction nucleotides: 5. Full variable domain (remainder filled in from reference TRBV19 and TRBJ2-7): DGGITQSPKYLFRKEGQNVTLSCEQNLNHDAMYWYRQDPGQGLRLIYYSQIVNDFQKGDIAEGYSVSREKKESFPLTVTSAQKNPTAFYLCASSTRTGYSYEQYFGPGTRLTVT.

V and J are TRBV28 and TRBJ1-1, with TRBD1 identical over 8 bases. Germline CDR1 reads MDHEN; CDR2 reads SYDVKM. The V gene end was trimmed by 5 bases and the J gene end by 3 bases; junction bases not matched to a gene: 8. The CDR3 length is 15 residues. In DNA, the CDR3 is TGTGCCAGCAGTCCGACAGGGGTCGGGGACACTGAAGCTTTCTTT. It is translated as CASSPTGVGDTEAFF.

CDR3 residues: CASSLGGLAYGYTF. The CDR3 bases are TGTGCCAGCAGTTTAGGAGGGTTGGCCTATGGCTACACCTTC. The genes are TRBV27 and TRBJ1-2; D remains ambiguous. The CDR3 is 14 amino acids. The germline V gene has CDR1 MNHEY and CDR2 SMNVEV (reference sequence). With 2 bases removed from V and 4 bases from J, the gap between germline ends came to 11 bases.

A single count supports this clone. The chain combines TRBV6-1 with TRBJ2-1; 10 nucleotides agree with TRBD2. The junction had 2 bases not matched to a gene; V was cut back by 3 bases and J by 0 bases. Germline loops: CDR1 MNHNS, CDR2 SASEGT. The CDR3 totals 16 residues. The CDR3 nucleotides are TGTGCCAGCAGTGATAGCGGGAGGAGCTCCTACAATGAGCAGTTCTTC. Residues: CASSDSGRSSYNEQFF.

Here the CDR3 reads CASRGTRSSYNEQFF. The CDR3 DNA reads TGTGCCAGCAGGGGGACTAGAAGCTCCTACAATGAGCAGTTCTTC. This rearrangement joins TRBV2 to TRBJ2-1, with TRBD2 identical over 8 bases. V trimming: 6 bases; J trimming: 0 bases; junction bases outside the gene matches: 4. The CDR3 contains 15 residues. The V gene's germline CDR1 is SNHLY and CDR2 FYNNEI.

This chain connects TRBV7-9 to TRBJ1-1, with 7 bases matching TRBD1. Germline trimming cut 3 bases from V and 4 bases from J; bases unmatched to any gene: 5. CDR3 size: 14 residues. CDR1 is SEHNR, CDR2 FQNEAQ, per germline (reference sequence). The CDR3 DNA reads TGTGCCAGCAGCTTTAGGGGGCGAGGCACTGAAGCTTTCTTT. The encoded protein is CASSFRGRGTEAFF.

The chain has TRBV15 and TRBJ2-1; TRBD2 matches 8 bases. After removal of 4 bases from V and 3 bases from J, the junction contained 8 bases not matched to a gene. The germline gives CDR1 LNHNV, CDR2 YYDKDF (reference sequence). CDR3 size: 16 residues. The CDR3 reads CATSKGPGGGYNEQFF. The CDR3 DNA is TGTGCCACCAGCAAAGGCCCGGGAGGGGGCTACAATGAGCAGTTCTTC.

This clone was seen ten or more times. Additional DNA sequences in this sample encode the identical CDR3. In DNA form, the CDR3 reads TGTGCCAGCAGCCCGAGTAGCGGGAGATCCTACGAGCAGTACTTC. This encodes CASSPSSGRSYEQYF. This chain links TRBV7-2 with TRBJ2-7, with 9 bases lining up with TRBD2. Germline CDR1 and CDR2: SGHTA and FQGNSA. The trim removed 5 bases at V and 1 base at J, leaving 6 bases unmatched. The CDR3 is made up of 15 amino acids.

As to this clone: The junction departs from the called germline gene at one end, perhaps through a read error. This CDR3 reads CNESSNYGFTF. The CDR3 DNA follows: TGCAACGAGTCCTCAAACTATGGCTTCACCTTC. This chain links TRBV29-1 with TRBJ1-2; D gene unclear. Per the germline V gene, CDR1 is SQVTM and CDR2 is ANQGSEA. This CDR3 contains 11 residues.

The CDR3 loop is CASSLDGDGWRFF. The CDR3, as DNA: TGTGCCAGCAGCTTAGATGGTGACGGATGGCGGTTCTTC. J is TRBJ2-1 and V is TRBV11-3; D is uncertain. Trimming shortened V by 0 bases and J by 15 bases, and 15 bases separated the two germline ends. Looked up from germline, CDR1 is SGHNT and CDR2 is YENEEA. The length of the CDR3 is 13 residues.

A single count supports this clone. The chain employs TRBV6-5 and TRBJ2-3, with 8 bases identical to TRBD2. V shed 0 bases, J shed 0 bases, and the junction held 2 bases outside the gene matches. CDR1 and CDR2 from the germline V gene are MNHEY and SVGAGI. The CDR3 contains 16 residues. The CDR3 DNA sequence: TGTGCCAGCAGTTACTCTAGCGGGATTAGCACAGATACGCAGTATTTT. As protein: CASSYSSGISTDTQYF.

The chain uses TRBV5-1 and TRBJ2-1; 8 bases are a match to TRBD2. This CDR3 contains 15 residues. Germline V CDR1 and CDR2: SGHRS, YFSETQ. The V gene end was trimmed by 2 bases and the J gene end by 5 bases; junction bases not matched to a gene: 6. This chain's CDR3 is CASSLYAGGHNEQFF. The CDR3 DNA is TGCGCCAGCAGCTTATACGCGGGAGGCCACAATGAGCAGTTCTTC. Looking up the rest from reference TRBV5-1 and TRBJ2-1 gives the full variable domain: KAGVTQTPRYLIKTRGQQVTLSCSPISGHRSVSWYQQTPGQGLQFLFEYFSETQRNKGNFPGRFSGRQFSNSRSEMNVSTLELGDSALYLCASSLYAGGHNEQFFGPGTRLTVL.

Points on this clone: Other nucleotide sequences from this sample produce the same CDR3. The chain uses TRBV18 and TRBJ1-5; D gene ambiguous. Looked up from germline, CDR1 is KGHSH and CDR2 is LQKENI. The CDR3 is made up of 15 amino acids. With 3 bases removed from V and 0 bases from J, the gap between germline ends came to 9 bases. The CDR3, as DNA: TGTGCCAGCTCACCGGGCCAAGATAGCAATCAGCCCCAGCATTTT. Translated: CASSPGQDSNQPQHF.

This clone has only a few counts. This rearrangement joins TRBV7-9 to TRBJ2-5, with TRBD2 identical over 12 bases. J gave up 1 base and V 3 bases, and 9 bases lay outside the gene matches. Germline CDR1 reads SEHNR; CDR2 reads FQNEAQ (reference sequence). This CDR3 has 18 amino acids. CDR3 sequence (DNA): TGTGCCAGCAGCTTGTGGTATGGGACTAGCGGGCGCCAAGAGACCCAGTACTTC. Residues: CASSLWYGTSGRQETQYF.

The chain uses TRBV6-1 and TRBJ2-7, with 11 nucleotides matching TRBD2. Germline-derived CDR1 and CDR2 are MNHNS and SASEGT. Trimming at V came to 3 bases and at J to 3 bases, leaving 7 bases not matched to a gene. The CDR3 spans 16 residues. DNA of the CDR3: TGTGCCAGCAGTGACATCGGGCTAGCGGGGGGCTACGAGCAGTACTTC. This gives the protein CASSDIGLAGGYEQYF.

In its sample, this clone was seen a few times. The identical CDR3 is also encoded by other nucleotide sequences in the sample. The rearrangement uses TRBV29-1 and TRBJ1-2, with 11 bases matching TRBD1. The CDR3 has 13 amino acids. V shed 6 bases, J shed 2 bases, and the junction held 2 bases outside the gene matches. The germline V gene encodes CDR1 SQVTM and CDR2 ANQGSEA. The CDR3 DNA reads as TGCAGCGTAAGGACAGGGGGCAACTATGGCTACACCTTC. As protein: CSVRTGGNYGYTF.

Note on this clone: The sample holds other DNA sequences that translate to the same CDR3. CDR3 protein: CSARRGDTQYF. The DNA of the CDR3 is TGCAGTGCTAGACGGGGGGATACGCAGTATTTT. The chain has TRBV20-1 and TRBJ2-3, with D perhaps matching TRBD2 (6 bases). The CDR3 has 11 residues. Germline V gives CDR1 DFQATT, CDR2 SNEGSKA (reference sequence). Trimming took off 2 bases at V and 6 bases at J, with 6 bases between the two ends.

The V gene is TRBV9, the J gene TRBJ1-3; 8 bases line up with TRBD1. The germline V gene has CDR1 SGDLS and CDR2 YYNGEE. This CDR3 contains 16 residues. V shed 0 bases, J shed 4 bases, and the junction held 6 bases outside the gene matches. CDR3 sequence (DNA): TGTGCCAGCAGCGTAGAACTTGGGGACAGGGGAAACACCATATATTTT. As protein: CASSVELGDRGNTIYF.

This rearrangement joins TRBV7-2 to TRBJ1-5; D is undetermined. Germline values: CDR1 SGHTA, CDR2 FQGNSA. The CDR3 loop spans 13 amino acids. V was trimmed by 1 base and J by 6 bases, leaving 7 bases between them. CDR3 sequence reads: CASSLESTQPQHF. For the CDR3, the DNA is TGTGCCAGCAGCTTAGAGTCTACTCAGCCCCAGCATTTT.

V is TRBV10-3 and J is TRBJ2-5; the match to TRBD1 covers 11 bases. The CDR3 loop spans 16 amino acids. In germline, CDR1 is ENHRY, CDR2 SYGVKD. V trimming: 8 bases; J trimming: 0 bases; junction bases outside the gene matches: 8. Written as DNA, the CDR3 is TGTGCCATCTCCCGGGGACAGGGGGGCAACCAAGAGACCCAGTACTTC. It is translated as CAISRGQGGNQETQYF.